The next 12 T cell receptor beta chains were all read from a single sample in a study of cytomegalovirus exposure and HLA in healthy donors. Both 60 Vbeta primers and 13 Jbeta primers went into the PCR. Profiling relied on immunoSEQ multiplex PCR, and the TCRdb table lists in-frame clones only, not all of them. Found here are 180,000 or so clones, approximately 72% of them singletons; the top ten hold under 3%. The sequenced sample consisted of PBMCs. These receptors originate from a human donor in good health.

In regard to this clone: An end of the junction differs from the germline gene, which may be a read error. This chain links TRBV7-9 with TRBJ1-5, with unresolved D. CDR1 is SEHNR, CDR2 FQNEAQ, per germline (reference sequence). This CDR3 has 12 residues. The CDR3 sequence: CSSSSQEQPQHF. Written as DNA, the CDR3 is TGTTCCAGCAGCTCGCAAGAGCAGCCCCAGCATTTT. Full variable domain (missing parts from reference TRBV7-9 and TRBJ1-5): DTGVSQNPRHKITKRGQNVTFRCDPISEHNRLYWYRQTLGQGPEFLTYFQNEAQLEKSRLLSDRFSAERPKGSFSTLEIQRTEQGDSAMYLCSSSSQEQPQHFGDGTRLSIL.

The chain employs TRBV29-1 and TRBJ2-1; 9 positions match TRBD2. The CDR3 spans 16 residues. Per the germline V gene, CDR1 is SQVTM and CDR2 is ANQGSEA. Unmatched junction bases numbered 10, after V lost 7 bases and J lost 0 bases. CDR3 DNA sequence: TGCAGCGGTGGCGGGGGGGGCCGGAGCTCCTACAATGAGCAGTTCTTC. This encodes CSGGGGGRSSYNEQFF.

This rearrangement joins TRBV13 to TRBJ2-2; weak D call: TRBD2 (5 bases). This CDR3 is built from 13 residues. From germline, CDR1 is PRHDT and CDR2 FYEKMQ (reference sequence). Trimming shortened V by 5 bases and J by 7 bases, and 11 bases separated the two germline ends. The CDR3 spells CASSVTTVGELFF. The DNA of the CDR3 is TGTGCCAGCAGCGTGACTACCGTCGGGGAGCTGTTTTTT.

The V call is TRBV7-2, the J call TRBJ1-2, with 8 positions matching TRBD1. The CDR3 length is 15 residues. Unmatched junction bases numbered 4, after V lost 1 base and J lost 3 bases. The germline V gene has CDR1 SGHTA and CDR2 FQGNSA. This CDR3 is CASSLGAGGHYGYTF. For the CDR3, the DNA is TGTGCCAGCAGCTTAGGGGCAGGGGGCCACTATGGCTACACCTTC.

This clone was found a few times. The chain uses TRBV2 and TRBJ2-7, with TRBD1 as a possible D gene (5 bases). The CDR3 has 14 residues. Germline values: CDR1 SNHLY, CDR2 FYNNEI. Trimming left V 2 bases short and J 5 bases short, with 13 bases between. The CDR3 is CASSELWEGDEQYF. The CDR3 nucleotides read TGTGCCAGCAGTGAATTATGGGAAGGGGACGAGCAGTACTTC.

This clone has a handful of counts. The chain couples TRBV7-9 to TRBJ1-2; D is undetermined. The length of the CDR3 is 16 residues. Germline V gives CDR1 SEHNR, CDR2 FQNEAQ (reference sequence). V shed 1 base and J shed 0 bases, with 12 bases lying between them. Written as DNA, the CDR3 is TGTGCCAGCAGCTTAGTTACAGAAGAGCCTAACTATGGCTACACCTTC. Its translation: CASSLVTEEPNYGYTF.

This chain links TRBV19 with TRBJ1-2; TRBD1 aligns across 10 bases. V lost 5 bases to trimming and J lost 8 bases; unmatched junction nucleotides: 8. Germline CDR1 and CDR2: LNHDA and SQIVND (reference sequence). The CDR3 is made up of 14 amino acids. CDR3 nucleotide sequence: TGTGCCAGTAGTCCCCGACAGGGGGCGAAAGGCTACACCTTC. This codes for CASSPRQGAKGYTF.

This clone was detected a few times. The CDR3 coding sequence is TGTGCCAGTAGTATAGGAAGGTTGAGGAGCTCTGGAAACACCATATATTTT. Encoded protein: CASSIGRLRSSGNTIYF. The rearrangement links TRBV19 to TRBJ1-3; D is unclear. This CDR3 spans 17 amino acids. Looked up from germline, CDR1 is LNHDA and CDR2 is SQIVND (reference sequence). The V and J ends lost 1 base and 0 bases respectively, with 13 bases between them.

The rearrangement links TRBV11-1 to TRBJ2-1; possibly TRBD1 for D (5 bases). Per the germline V gene, CDR1 is SGHAT and CDR2 is FQDESV (reference sequence). V lost 2 bases to trimming and J lost 0 bases, with 11 bases between them. The length of the CDR3 is 16 residues. The CDR3 sequence is CASSLWGSLSYNEQFF. The CDR3 nucleotides are TGTGCCAGCAGCTTATGGGGCAGCCTCTCCTACAATGAGCAGTTCTTC.

The chain carries TRBV5-1 and TRBJ2-1; 13 bases are shared with TRBD2. Germline V CDR1 and CDR2: SGHRS, YFSETQ. The CDR3 is 17 amino acids. The ends lost 2 bases at V and 5 bases at J; junction bases unmatched: 7. Here the CDR3 reads CASSLSWTSGGNNEQFF. CDR3 bases: TGCGCCAGCAGCTTATCTTGGACTAGCGGGGGAAACAATGAGCAGTTCTTC.

In this sample, this clone turned up a few times. The chain employs TRBV27 and TRBJ1-2; 10 positions agree with TRBD1. This CDR3 has 17 residues. The germline CDR1 and CDR2 sequences are MNHEY and SMNVEV (reference sequence). With V trimmed by 4 bases and J by 7 bases, 15 bases remained unmatched. The CDR3 loop is CASSSIPPGQGRGGYTF. CDR3 sequence (DNA): TGTGCCAGCAGTTCGATCCCTCCGGGACAGGGGCGGGGTGGCTACACCTTC.

The chain is built from TRBV6-5 and TRBJ1-6, with D possibly TRBD1 on 5 matching bases. Germline V gene data show CDR1 as MNHEY and CDR2 as SVGAGI. Trimming removed 0 bases from V and 7 bases from J, with 10 bases in between. The CDR3 consists of 15 residues. CDR3 loop: CASSYSTVTNSPLHF. CDR3 coding DNA: TGTGCCAGCAGTTACTCGACAGTCACCAATTCACCCCTCCACTTT.